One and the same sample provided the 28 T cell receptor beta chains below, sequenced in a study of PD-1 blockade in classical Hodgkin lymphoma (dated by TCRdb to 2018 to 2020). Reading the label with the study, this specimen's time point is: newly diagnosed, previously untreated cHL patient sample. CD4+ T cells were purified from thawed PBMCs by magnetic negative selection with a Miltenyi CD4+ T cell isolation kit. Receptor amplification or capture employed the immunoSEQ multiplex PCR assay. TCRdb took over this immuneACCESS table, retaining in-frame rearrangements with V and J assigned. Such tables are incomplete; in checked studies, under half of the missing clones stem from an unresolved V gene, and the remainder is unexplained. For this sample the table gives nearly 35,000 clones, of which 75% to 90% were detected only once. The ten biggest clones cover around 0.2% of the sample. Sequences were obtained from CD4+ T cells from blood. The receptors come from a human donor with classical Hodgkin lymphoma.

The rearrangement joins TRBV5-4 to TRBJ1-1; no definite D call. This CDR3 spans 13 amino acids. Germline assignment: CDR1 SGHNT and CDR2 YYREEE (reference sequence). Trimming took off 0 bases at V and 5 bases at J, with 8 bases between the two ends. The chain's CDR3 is CASSLDRETEAFF. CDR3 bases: TGTGCCAGCAGCTTGGATAGGGAGACTGAAGCTTTCTTT.

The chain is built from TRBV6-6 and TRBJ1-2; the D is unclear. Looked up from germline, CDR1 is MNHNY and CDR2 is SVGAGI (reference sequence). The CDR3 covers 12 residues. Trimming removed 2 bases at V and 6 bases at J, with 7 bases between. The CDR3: CASSYITDGYTF. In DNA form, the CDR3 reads TGTGCCAGCAGTTACATTACGGATGGCTACACCTTC.

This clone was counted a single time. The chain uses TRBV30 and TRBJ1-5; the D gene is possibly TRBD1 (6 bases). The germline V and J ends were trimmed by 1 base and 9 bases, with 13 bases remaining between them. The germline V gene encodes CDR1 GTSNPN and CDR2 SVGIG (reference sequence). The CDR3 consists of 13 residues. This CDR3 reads CAWSEQGEGPQHF. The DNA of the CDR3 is TGTGCCTGGAGTGAACAGGGTGAGGGGCCCCAGCATTTT.

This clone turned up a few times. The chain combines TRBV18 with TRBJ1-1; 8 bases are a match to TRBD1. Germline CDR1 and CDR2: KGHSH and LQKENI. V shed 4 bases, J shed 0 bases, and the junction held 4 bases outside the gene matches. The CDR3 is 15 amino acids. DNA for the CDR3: TGTGCCAGCTCACAACAGGGGGTTGTGAACACTGAAGCTTTCTTT. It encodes CASSQQGVVNTEAFF.

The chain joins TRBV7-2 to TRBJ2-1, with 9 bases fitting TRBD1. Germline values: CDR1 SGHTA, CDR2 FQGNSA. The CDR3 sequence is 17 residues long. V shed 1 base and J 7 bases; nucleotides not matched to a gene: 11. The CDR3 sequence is CASSLVAGTGKRNEQFF. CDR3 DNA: TGTGCCAGCAGCTTAGTTGCCGGGACAGGGAAGAGGAATGAGCAGTTCTTC.

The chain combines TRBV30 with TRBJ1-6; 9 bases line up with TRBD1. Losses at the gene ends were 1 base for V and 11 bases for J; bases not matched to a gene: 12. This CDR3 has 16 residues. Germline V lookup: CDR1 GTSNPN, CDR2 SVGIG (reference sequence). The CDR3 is CAWSASRGTGNPPLHF. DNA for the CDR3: TGTGCCTGGAGTGCTTCCCGCGGGACAGGGAACCCACCCCTCCACTTT.

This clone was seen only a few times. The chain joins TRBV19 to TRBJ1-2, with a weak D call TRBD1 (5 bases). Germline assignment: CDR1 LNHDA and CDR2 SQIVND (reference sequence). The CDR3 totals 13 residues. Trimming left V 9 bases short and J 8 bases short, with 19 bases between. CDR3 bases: TGTGCCAGCGGGCCGTCAGGGAAAAACGGCTACACCTTC. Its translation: CASGPSGKNGYTF.

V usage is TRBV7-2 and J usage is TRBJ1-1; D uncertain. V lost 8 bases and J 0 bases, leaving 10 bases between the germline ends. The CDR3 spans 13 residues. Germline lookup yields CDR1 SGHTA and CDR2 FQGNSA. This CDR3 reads CASLVGMNTEAFF. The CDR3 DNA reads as TGTGCCAGCCTCGTCGGCATGAACACTGAAGCTTTCTTT.

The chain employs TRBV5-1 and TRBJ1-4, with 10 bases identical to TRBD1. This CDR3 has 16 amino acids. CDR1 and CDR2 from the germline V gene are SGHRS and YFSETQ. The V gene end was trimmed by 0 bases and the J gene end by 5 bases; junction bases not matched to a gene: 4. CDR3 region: CASSLGQGATNEKLFF. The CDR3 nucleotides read TGCGCCAGCAGCTTGGGACAGGGGGCCACAAATGAAAAACTGTTTTTT.

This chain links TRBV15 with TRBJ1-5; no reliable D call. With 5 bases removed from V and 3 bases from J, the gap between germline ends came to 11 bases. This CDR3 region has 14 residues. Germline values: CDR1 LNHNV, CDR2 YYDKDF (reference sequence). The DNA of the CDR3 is TGTGCCACCAGCCCCCGGTCCCTCAATCAGCCCCAGCATTTT. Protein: CATSPRSLNQPQHF.

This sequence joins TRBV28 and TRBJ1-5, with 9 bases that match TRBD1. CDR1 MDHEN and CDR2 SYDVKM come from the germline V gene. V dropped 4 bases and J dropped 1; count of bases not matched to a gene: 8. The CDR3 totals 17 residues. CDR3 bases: TGTGCCAGCAGTTCCCCCCTTGGGACAGGGAGCAATCAGCCCCAGCATTTT. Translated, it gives CASSSPLGTGSNQPQHF.

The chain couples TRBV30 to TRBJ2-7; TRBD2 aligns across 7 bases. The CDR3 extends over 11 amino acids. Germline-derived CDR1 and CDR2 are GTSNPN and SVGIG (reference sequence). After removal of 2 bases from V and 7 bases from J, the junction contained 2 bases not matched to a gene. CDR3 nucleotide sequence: TGTGCCTGGAGTTGGGGGGGTGAGCAGTACTTC. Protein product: CAWSWGGEQYF.

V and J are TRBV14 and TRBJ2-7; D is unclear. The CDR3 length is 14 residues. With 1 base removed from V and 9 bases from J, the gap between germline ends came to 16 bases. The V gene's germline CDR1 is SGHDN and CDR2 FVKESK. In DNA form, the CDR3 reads TGTGCCAGCAGCCAAGGCTCGGAACTACGAGTGCAGTACTTC. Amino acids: CASSQGSELRVQYF.

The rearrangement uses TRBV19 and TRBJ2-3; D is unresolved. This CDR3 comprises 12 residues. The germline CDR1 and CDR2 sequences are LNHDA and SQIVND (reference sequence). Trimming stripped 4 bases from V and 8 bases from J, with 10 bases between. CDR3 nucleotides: TGTGCCAGTAGTACTGCTCGAGGTACGCAGTATTTT. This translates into CASSTARGTQYF.

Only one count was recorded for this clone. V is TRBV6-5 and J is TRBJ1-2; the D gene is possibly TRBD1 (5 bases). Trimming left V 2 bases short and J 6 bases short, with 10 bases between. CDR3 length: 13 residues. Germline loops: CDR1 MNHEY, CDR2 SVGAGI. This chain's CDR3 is CASSYESGNGYTF. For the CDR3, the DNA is TGTGCCAGCAGTTACGAGTCAGGGAATGGCTACACCTTC.

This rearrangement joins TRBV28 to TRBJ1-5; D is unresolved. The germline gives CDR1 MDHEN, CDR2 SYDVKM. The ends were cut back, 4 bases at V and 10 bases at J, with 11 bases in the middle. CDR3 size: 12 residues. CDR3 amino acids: CASSYSVRPQHF. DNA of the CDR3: TGTGCCAGCAGTTACTCGGTCCGACCCCAGCATTTT.

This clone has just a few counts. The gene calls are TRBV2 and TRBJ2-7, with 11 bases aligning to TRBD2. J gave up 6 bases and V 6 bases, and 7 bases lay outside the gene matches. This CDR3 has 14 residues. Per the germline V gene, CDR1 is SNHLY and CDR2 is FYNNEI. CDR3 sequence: CASSVGLAASEQYF. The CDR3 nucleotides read TGTGCCAGCAGCGTGGGACTAGCGGCGTCCGAGCAGTACTTC.

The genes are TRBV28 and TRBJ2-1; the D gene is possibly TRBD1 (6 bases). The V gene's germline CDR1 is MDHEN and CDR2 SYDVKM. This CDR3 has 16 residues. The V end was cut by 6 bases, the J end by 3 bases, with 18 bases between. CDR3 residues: CASSPGTPSSYNEQFF. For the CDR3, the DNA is TGTGCCAGCAGCCCCGGGACACCTAGCAGCTACAATGAGCAGTTCTTC.

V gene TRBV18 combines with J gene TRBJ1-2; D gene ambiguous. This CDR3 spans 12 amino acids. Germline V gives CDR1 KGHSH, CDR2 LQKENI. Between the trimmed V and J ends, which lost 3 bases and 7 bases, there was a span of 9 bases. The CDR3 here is CASSPQAVGYTF. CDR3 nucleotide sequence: TGTGCCAGCTCACCTCAGGCGGTTGGCTACACCTTC.

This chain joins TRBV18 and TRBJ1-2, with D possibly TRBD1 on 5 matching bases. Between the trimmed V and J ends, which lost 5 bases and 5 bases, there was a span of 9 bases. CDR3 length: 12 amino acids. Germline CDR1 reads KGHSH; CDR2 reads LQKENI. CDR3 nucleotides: TGTGCCAGCTCAGCTCCAGGGTATGGCTACACCTTC. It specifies CASSAPGYGYTF.

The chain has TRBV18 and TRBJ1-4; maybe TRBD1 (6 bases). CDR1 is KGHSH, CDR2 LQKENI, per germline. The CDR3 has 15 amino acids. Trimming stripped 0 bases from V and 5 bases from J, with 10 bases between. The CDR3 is CASSPPGQENEKLFF. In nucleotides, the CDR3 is TGTGCCAGCTCACCACCGGGACAAGAAAATGAAAAACTGTTTTTT.

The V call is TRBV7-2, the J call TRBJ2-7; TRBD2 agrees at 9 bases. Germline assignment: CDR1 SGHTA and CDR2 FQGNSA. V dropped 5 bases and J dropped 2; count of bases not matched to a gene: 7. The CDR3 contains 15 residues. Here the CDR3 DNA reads TGTGCCAGCAGCCCACCTAGCGGGAACACCTACGAGCAGTACTTC. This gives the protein CASSPPSGNTYEQYF.

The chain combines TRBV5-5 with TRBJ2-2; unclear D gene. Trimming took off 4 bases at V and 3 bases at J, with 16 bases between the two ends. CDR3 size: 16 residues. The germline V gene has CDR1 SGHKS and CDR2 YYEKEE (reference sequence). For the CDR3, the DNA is TGTGCCAGCAGCCGATCCCACACAATCTACACCGGGGAGCTGTTTTTT. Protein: CASSRSHTIYTGELFF.

CDR3 residues: CANPGGSGGYAKTQYF. The CDR3 bases are TGCGCCAACCCGGGGGGTAGCGGGGGGTATGCGAAGACCCAGTACTTC. The rearrangement uses TRBV10-2 and TRBJ2-5; TRBD2 aligns across 10 bases. This CDR3 is built from 16 residues. With 10 bases clipped from V and 6 bases from J, the junction kept 17 bases outside the gene matches. CDR1 is WSHSY, CDR2 SAAADI, per germline.

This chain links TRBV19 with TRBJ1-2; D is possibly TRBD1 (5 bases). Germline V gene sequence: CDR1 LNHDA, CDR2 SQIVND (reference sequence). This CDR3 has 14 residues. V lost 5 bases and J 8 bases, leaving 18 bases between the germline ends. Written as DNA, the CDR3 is TGTGCCAGTAGTCTTACCGGGACGGTGGAAGGCTACACCTTC. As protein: CASSLTGTVEGYTF.

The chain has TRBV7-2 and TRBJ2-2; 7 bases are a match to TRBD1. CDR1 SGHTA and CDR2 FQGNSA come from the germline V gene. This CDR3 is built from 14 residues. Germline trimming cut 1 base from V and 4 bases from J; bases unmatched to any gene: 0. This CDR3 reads CASSLGQGTGELFF. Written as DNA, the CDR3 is TGTGCCAGCAGCTTAGGACAGGGCACCGGGGAGCTGTTTTTT.

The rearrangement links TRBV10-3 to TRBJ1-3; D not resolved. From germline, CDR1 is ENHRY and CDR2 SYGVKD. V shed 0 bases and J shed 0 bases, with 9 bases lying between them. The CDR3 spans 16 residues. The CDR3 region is CAISESLGSSGNTIYF. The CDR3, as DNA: TGTGCCATCAGTGAGTCTCTAGGGAGCTCTGGAAACACCATATATTTT.

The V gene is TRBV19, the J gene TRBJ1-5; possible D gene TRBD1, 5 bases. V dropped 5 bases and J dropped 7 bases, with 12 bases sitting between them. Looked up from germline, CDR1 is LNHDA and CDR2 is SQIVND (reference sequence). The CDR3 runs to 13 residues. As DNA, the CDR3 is TGTGCCAGTAGTTTGCAGGGCGGGCAGCCCCAGCATTTT. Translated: CASSLQGGQPQHF. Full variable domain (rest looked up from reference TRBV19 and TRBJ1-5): DGGITQSPKYLFRKEGQNVTLSCEQNLNHDAMYWYRQDPGQGLRLIYYSQIVNDFQKGDIAEGYSVSREKKESFPLTVTSAQKNPTAFYLCASSLQGGQPQHFGDGTRLSIL.